This T cell receptor (beta chain) was observed in a study of blood T cell repertoires in COVID-19. The overall study: Material from acute and convalescent COVID-19 was sourced from the United States, Italy and Spain.

V was pared by 5 bases and J by 3 bases, with 11 bases between. This CDR3 region has 13 residues. From germline, CDR1 is MNHEY and CDR2 SVGAGI. Authors' analysis steps: Estimation of nucleated cell counts relied on the amplification of reference gene primers. Method: immunoSEQ multiplex PCR; TCRdb's copy keeps in-frame clones and lacks some. V and J calls plus clone size are reproduced from that table; the DNA served to infer D and trimming. The sample includes fewer than 200,000 clones, approximately 80% of them seen just once. Sequenced input: peripheral blood. The receptor was isolated from a human donor in a cohort sampled during active COVID-19. The J gene is TRBJ2-7, the V gene TRBV6-5; maybe TRBD2 (5 bases). The CDR3 DNA reads TGTGCCAGCAGTCCAGAAGGACTCTACGAGCAGTACTTC. This encodes CASSPEGLYEQYF.